Listed below are T cell receptor beta chains from one sample, sequenced in a study of human T cells and chemical hapten exposure. TCRdb reanalysed the RACE reads using MiXCR and keeps one entry per CDR3 protein. The sample lists some 80,000 distinct CDR3 sequences; around 10% were seen once. The input for sequencing was whole blood, taken in connection with sensitization to the hapten diphenylcyclopropenone (DPC). The receptors derive from a woman in her fifties or sixties with alopecia areata. Some clones in this sample may be carry-over from other donors' samples. Each CDR3 is given with its conserved first and last residue. The order of the fields is CDR3 protein, CDR3 DNA, clone size, J gene, V gene, D gene. A D gene is named only where the DNA matches it firmly. A row's size may be missing; if present it is once, few, many or a size class.

CDR3aa: CASSQQRDRSPEAFF; CDR3nt: TGCGCCAGCAGCCAGCAAAGGGACAGATCACCTGAAGCTTTCTTT; abundance: NA; j_gene: TRBJ1-1; v_gene: TRBV4-1; d_gene: TRBD1
CDR3aa: CASSIDTTEAFF; CDR3nt: TGCGCCAGCAGCATCGACACGACTGAAGCTTTCTTT; abundance: NA; j_gene: TRBJ1-1; v_gene: TRBV5-1; d_gene: NA
CDR3aa: CASSSWETQYF; CDR3nt: TGTGCCAGCAGTTCTTGGGAGACCCAGTACTTC; abundance: many; j_gene: TRBJ2-5; v_gene: TRBV6-5; d_gene: NA
CDR3aa: CASSIPSGLAIDEQFF; CDR3nt: TGTGCCAGCAGCATACCTTCGGGACTAGCTATCGATGAGCAGTTCTTC; abundance: many; j_gene: TRBJ2-1; v_gene: TRBV28; d_gene: TRBD2
CDR3aa: CASSLVAQVYNEQFF; CDR3nt: TGTGCCAGCAGCTTAGTCGCCCAGGTCTACAATGAGCAGTTCTTC; abundance: many; j_gene: TRBJ2-1; v_gene: TRBV7-8; d_gene: NA
CDR3aa: CSAREWGETQYF; CDR3nt: TGCAGTGCTAGAGAATGGGGGGAGACCCAGTACTTC; abundance: NA; j_gene: TRBJ2-5; v_gene: TRBV20-1; d_gene: NA
CDR3aa: CASSFEPYNEQFF; CDR3nt: TGTGCCAGCAGCTTCGAGCCTTACAATGAGCAGTTCTTC; abundance: many; j_gene: TRBJ2-1; v_gene: TRBV7-6; d_gene: NA
CDR3aa: CASSLLGTFGGNEQFF; CDR3nt: TGTGCCAGCAGTTTACTAGGGACTTTCGGGGGCAATGAGCAGTTCTTC; abundance: many; j_gene: TRBJ2-1; v_gene: TRBV12-3/TRBV12-4; d_gene: NA
CDR3aa: CASSSLPLHTGQQGYTF; CDR3nt: TGTGCCAGCAGTTCGCTACCCTTACATACAGGGCAGCAGGGCTACACCTTC; abundance: many; j_gene: TRBJ1-2; v_gene: TRBV6-5; d_gene: NA
CDR3aa: CSANNRGNYGYTF; CDR3nt: TGCAGTGCTAATAACAGGGGTAACTATGGCTACACCTTC; abundance: many; j_gene: TRBJ1-2; v_gene: TRBV20-1; d_gene: TRBD1
CDR3aa: CASSLWDRGQQTEAFF; CDR3nt: TGTGCCAGCAGCTTATGGGACAGGGGGCAACAGACTGAAGCTTTCTTT; abundance: many; j_gene: TRBJ1-1; v_gene: TRBV11-1; d_gene: TRBD1
CDR3aa: CASSLGGPGAYNEQFF; CDR3nt: TGTGCCAGCTCACTCGGGGGGCCGGGCGCCTACAATGAGCAGTTCTTC; abundance: NA; j_gene: TRBJ2-1; v_gene: TRBV18; d_gene: NA
CDR3aa: CASIRDRVFFNEQFF; CDR3nt: TGTGCCAGCATACGGGACAGGGTTTTTTTCAATGAGCAGTTCTTC; abundance: many; j_gene: TRBJ2-1; v_gene: TRBV28; d_gene: TRBD1